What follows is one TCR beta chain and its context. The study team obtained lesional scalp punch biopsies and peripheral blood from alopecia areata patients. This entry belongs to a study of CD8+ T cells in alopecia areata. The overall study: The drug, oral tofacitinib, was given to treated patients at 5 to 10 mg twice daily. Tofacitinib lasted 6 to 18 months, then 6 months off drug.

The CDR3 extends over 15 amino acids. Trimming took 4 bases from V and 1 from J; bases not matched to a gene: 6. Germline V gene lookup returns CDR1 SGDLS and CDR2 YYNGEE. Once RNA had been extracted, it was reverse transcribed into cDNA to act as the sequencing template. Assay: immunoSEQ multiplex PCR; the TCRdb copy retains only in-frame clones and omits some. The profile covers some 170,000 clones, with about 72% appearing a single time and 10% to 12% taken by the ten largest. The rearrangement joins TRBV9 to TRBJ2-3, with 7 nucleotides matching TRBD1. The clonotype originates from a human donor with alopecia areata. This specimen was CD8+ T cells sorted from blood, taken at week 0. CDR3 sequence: CASSFRQGRTDTQYF. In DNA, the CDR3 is TGTGCCAGCAGCTTTCGACAGGGCCGCACAGATACGCAGTATTTT.